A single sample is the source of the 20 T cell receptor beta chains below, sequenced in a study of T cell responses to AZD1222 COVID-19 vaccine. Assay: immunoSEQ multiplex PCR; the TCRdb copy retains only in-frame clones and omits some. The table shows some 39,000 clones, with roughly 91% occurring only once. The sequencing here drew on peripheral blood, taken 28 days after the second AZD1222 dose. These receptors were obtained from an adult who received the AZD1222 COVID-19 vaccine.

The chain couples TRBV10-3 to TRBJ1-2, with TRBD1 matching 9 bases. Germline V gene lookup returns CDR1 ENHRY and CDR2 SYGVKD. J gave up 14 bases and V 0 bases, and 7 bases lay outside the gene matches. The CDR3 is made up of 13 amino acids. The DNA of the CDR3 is TGTGCCATCAGTGAGTCCACAGGGGGCGGTTTAACCTTC. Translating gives CAISESTGGGLTF.

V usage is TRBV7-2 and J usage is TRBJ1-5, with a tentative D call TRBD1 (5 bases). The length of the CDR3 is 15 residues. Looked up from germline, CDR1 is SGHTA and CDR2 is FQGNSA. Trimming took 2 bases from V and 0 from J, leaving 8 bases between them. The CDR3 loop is CASSLSQGSNQPQHF. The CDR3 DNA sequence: TGTGCCAGCAGCTTATCCCAGGGTAGCAATCAGCCCCAGCATTTT.

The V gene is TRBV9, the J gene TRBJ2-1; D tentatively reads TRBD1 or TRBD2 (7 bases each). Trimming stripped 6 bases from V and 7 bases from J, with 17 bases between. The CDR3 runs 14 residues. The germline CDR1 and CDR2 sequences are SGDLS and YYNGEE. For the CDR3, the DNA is TGTGCCAGCACCAAGGGAGGGGGCATGAATGAGCAGTTCTTC. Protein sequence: CASTKGGGMNEQFF.

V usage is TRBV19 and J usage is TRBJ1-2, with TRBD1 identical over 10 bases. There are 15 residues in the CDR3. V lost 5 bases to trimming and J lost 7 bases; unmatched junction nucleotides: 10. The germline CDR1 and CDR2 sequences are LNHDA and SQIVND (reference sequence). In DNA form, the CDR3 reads TGTGCCAGTAGTGAAACCCCCGGGACAGGGGTTGGCTACACCTTC. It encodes CASSETPGTGVGYTF.

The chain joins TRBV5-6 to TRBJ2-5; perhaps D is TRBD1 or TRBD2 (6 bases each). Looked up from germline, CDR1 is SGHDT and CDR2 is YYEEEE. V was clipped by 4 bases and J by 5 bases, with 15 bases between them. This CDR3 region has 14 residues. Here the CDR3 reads CASSSTGGRETQYF. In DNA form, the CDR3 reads TGTGCCAGCAGCAGCACCGGGGGCCGGGAGACCCAGTACTTC.

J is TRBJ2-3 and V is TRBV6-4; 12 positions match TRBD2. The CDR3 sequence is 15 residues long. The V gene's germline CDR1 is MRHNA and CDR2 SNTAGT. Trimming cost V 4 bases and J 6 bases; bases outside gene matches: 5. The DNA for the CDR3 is TGTGCCAGCAGTGTCCTAGCGGGGGGGCCGGATACGCAGTATTTT. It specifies CASSVLAGGPDTQYF.

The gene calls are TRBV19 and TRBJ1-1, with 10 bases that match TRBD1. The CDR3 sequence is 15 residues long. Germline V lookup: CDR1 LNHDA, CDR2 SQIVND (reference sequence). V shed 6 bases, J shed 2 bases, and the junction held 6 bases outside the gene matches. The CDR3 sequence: CASRGRQGANTEAFF. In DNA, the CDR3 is TGTGCCAGTAGGGGCCGACAGGGGGCTAACACTGAAGCTTTCTTT.

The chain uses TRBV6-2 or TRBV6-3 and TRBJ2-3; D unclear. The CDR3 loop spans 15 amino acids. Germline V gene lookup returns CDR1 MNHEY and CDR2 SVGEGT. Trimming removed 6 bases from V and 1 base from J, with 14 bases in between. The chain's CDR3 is CASSHDRGGTDTQYF. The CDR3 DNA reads TGTGCCAGCAGCCACGACCGCGGCGGCACAGATACGCAGTATTTT.

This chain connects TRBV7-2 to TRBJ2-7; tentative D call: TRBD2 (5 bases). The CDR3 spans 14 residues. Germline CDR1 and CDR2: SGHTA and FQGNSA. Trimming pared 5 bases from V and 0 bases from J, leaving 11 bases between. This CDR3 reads CASSRTQLSYEQYF. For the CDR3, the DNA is TGTGCCAGCAGCCGGACTCAGCTCTCCTACGAGCAGTACTTC.

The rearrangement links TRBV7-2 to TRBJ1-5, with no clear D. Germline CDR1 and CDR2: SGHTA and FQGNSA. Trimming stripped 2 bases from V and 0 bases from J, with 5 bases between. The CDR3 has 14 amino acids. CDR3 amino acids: CASSLMGSNQPQHF. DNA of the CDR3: TGTGCCAGCAGCTTAATGGGTAGCAATCAGCCCCAGCATTTT.

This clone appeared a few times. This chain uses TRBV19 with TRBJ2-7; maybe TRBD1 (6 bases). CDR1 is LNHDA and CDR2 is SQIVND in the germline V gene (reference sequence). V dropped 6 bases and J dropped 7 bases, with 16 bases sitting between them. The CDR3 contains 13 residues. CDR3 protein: CASSRTAPTEQYF. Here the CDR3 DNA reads TGTGCCAGTAGCAGGACAGCCCCAACTGAGCAGTACTTC.

CDR3 sequence: CASSLAGGEKPLHF. In DNA form, the CDR3 reads TGCGCCAGCAGCTTGGCGGGGGGGGAGAAACCCCTCCACTTT. The chain recombines TRBV5-1 with TRBJ1-6, with TRBD1 as a possible D gene (5 bases). The germline V gene has CDR1 SGHRS and CDR2 YFSETQ. Trimming left V 0 bases short and J 12 bases short, with 13 bases between. This CDR3 contains 14 residues.

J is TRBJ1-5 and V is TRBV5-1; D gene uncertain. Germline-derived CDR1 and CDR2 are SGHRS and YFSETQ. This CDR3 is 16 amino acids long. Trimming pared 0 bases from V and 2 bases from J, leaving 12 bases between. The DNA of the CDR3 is TGCGCCAGCAGCTTGGGACTGTTGGTAGGCAATCAGCCCCAGCATTTT. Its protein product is CASSLGLLVGNQPQHF.

Here the CDR3 reads CASSQDGNQPQHF. The DNA of the CDR3 is TGTGCCAGCAGCCAAGACGGGAATCAGCCCCAGCATTTT. The rearrangement links TRBV14 to TRBJ1-5; D is ambiguous. Looked up from germline, CDR1 is SGHDN and CDR2 is FVKESK. CDR3 length: 13 amino acids. Trimming took 0 bases from V and 4 from J, leaving 4 bases between them. Complete variable domain (other parts from reference TRBV14 and TRBJ1-5): EAGVTQFPSHSVIEKGQTVTLRCDPISGHDNLYWYRRVMGKEIKFLLHFVKESKQDESGMPNNRFLAERTGGTYSTLKVQPAELEDSGVYFCASSQDGNQPQHFGDGTRLSIL.

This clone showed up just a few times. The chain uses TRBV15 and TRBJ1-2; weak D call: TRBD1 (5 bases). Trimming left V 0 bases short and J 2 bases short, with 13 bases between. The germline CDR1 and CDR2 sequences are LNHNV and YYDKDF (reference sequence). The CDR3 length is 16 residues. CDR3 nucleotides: TGTGCCACCAGCAGAGAGCGCGGGGGAACAAACTATGGCTACACCTTC. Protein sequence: CATSRERGGTNYGYTF.

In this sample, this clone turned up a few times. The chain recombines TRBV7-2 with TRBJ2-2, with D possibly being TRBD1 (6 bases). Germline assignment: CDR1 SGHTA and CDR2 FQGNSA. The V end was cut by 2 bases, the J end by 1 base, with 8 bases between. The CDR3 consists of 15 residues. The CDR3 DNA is TGTGCCAGCAGCTTATTAGGGGGGAACACCGGGGAGCTGTTTTTT. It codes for CASSLLGGNTGELFF.

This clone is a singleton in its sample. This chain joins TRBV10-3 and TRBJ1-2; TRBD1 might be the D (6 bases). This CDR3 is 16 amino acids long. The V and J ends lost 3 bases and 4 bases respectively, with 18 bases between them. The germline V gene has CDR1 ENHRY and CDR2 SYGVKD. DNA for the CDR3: TGTGCCATCAGTGACCCACGGGGGGGCAGCGGCTATGGCTACACCTTC. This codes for CAISDPRGGSGYGYTF.

DNA for the CDR3: TGTGCCAGCCGCGGGGGAGAGGGCGGGGAGCTGTTTTTT. Translated, it gives CASRGGEGGELFF. This chain connects TRBV2 to TRBJ2-2, with 7 bases fitting TRBD2. Trimming took 8 bases from V and 7 from J; bases not matched to a gene: 7. Germline V gives CDR1 SNHLY, CDR2 FYNNEI. The CDR3 length is 13 residues. Full variable domain (missing parts from reference TRBV2 and TRBJ2-2): EPEVTQTPSHQVTQMGQEVILRCVPISNHLYFYWYRQILGQKVEFLVSFYNNEISEKSEIFDDQFSVERPDGSNFTLKIRSTKLEDSAMYFCASRGGEGGELFFGEGSRLTVL.

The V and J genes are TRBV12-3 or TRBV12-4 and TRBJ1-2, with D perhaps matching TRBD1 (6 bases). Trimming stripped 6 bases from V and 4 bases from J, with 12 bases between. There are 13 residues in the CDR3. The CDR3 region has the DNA TGTGCCAGCAGCCCTGGACAGCTCTATGGCTACACCTTC. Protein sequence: CASSPGQLYGYTF.

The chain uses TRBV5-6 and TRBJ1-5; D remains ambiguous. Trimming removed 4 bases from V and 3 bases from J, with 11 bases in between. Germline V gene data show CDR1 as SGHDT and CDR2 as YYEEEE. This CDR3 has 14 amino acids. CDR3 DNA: TGTGCCAGCAGCCAAGGACGGAACAATCAGCCCCAGCATTTT. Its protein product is CASSQGRNNQPQHF.